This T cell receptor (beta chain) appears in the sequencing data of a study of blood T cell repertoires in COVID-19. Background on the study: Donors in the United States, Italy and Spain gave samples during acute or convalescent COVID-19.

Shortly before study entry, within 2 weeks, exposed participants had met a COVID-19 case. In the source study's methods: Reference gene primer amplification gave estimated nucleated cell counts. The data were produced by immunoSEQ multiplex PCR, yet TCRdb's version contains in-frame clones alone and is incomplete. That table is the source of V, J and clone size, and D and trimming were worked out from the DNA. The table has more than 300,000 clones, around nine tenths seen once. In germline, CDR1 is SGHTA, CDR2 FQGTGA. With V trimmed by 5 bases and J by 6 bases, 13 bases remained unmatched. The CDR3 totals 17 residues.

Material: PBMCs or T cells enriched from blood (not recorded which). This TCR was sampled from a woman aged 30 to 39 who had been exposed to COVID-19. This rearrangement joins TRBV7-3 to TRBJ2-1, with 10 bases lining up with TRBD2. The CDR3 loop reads CASSPPTTSGGGNEQFF. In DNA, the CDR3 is TGTGCCAGCAGCCCGCCCACTACGAGCGGGGGGGGCAATGAGCAGTTCTTC.